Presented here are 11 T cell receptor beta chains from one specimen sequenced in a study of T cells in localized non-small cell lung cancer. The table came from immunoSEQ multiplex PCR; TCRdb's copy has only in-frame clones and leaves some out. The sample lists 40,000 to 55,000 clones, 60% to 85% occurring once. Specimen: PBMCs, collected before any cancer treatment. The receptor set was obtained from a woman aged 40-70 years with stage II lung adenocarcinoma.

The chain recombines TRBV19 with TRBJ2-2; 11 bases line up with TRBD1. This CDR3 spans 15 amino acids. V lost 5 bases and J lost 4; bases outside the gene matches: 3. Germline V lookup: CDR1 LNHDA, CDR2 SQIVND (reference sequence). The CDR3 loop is CASSWDRGGTGELFF. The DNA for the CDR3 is TGTGCCAGTAGTTGGGACAGGGGGGGCACCGGGGAGCTGTTTTTT.

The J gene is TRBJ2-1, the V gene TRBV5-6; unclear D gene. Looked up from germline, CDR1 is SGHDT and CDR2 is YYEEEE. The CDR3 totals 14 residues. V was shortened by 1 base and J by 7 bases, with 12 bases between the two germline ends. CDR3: CASSLTGLRNEQFF. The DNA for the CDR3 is TGTGCCAGCAGCTTGACCGGGCTACGAAATGAGCAGTTCTTC.

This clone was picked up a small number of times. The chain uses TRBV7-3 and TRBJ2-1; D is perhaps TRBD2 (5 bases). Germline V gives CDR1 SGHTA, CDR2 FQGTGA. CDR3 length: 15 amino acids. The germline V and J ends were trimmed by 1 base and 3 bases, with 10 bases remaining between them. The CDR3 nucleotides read TGTGCCAGCAGCTTAAGTCCAGCGGTCTACAATGAGCAGTTCTTC. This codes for CASSLSPAVYNEQFF.

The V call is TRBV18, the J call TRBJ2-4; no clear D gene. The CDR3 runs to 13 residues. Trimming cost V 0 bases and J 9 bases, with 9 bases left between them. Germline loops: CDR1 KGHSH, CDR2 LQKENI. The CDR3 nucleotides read TGTGCCAGCTCACCACCGGAAAGAGCCATTCAGTACTTC. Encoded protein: CASSPPERAIQYF. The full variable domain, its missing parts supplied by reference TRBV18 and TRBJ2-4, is NAGVMQNPRHLVRRRGQEARLRCSPMKGHSHVYWYRQLPEEGLKFMVYLQKENIIDESGMPKERFSAEFPKEGPSILRIQQVVRGDSAAYFCASSPPERAIQYFGAGTRLSVL.

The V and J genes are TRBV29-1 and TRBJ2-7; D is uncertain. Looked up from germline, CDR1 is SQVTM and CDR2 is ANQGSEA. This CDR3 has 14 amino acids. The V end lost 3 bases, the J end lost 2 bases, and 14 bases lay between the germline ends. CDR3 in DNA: TGCAGCGTTGAGGCGGAAGGATTACCCTACGAGCAGTACTTC. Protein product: CSVEAEGLPYEQYF.

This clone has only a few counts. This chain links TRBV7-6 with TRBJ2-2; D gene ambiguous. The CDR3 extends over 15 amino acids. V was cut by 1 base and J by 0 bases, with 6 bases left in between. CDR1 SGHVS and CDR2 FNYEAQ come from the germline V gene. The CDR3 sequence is CASSLGGTNTGELFF. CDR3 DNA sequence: TGTGCCAGCAGCTTAGGGGGTACGAACACCGGGGAGCTGTTTTTT.

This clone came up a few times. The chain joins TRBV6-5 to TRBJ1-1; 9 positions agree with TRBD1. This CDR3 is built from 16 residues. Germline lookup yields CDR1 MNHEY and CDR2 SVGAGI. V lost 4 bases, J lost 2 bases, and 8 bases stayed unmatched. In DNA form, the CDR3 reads TGTGCCAGCAGTTCTGACAGGGGGAAGGGAAACACTGAAGCTTTCTTT. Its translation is CASSSDRGKGNTEAFF.

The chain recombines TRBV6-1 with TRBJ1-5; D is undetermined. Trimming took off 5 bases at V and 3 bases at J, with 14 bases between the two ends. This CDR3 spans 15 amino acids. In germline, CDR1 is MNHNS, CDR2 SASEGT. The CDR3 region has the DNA TGTGCCAGCAGTCAGGTGTGGCAGAACAATCAGCCCCAGCATTTT. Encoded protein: CASSQVWQNNQPQHF.

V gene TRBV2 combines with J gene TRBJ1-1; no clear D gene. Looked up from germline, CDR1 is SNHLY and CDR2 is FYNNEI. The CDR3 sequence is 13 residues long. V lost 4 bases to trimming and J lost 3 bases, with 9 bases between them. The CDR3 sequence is CASSGRLDTEAFF. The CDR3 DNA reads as TGTGCCAGCAGTGGTCGCTTAGACACTGAAGCTTTCTTT. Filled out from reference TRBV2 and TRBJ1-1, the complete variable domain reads EPEVTQTPSHQVTQMGQEVILRCVPISNHLYFYWYRQILGQKVEFLVSFYNNEISEKSEIFDDQFSVERPDGSNFTLKIRSTKLEDSAMYFCASSGRLDTEAFFGQGTRLTVV.

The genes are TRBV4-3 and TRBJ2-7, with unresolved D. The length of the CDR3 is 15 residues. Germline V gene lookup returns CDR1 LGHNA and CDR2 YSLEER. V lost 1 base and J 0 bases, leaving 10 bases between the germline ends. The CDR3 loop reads CASSQAEGSSYEQYF. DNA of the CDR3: TGCGCCAGCAGCCAAGCAGAAGGAAGCTCCTACGAGCAGTACTTC.

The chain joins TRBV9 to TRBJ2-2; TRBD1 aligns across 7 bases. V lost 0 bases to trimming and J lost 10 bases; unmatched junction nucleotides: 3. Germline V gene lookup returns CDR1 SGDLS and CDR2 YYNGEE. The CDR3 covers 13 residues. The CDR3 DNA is TGTGCCAGCAGCGTAGACAGGGGTACGGAGCTGTTTTTT. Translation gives CASSVDRGTELFF.